The TCR beta chain described here comes from a study of identical twins' blood T cells (dated by TCRdb to the early 2010s). About the full investigation: The roughly twelve libraries, six for the alpha chain and six for the beta chain, together yielded some 48 million Illumina reads. To assess how genetics influences repertoire formation, the study used next-generation sequencing to compare the TCR alpha and beta chain repertoires of three pairs of monozygous twins. Study-wide conclusions, independent of this receptor: Among the most abundant TCRbeta clonotypes, every donor shared more CDR3 sequences with her own twin than with unrelated donors. V gene usage, even among non-selected out-of-frame TCRbeta clonotypes, was reported to be markedly more similar within twin pairs than between unrelated donors. The proposed role of the TCRalpha J segment in MHC recognition during thymic selection was stated to require validation by independent studies. The count of CDR3 clonotypes shared by two donors depended mainly on the product of the two donors' cloneset sizes, and twins did not clearly depart from this trend. Because the twins were reared together, environmental influences could not be ruled out as the explanation for twin similarity.

Six healthy women forming three monozygous twin pairs were used as donors. All three twin pairs had been reared together, and it was thought likely that the same infectious agents and vaccines had been met by these twin pairs. TCR cDNA libraries were prepared from RNA that had been isolated from peripheral blood mononuclear cells. The germline V gene yields MNHEY for CDR1 and SVGEGT for CDR2. Ends trimmed: V by 0 bases, J by 7 bases; bases unmatched to a gene: 8. The CDR3 covers 16 residues, taking in both the cysteine and the phenylalanine. The kept DNA is CDR3 alone, 48 bases in frame from the first base. The library was prepared using 5' RACE. Sequencing relied on an Illumina Genome Analyzer IIx. The RNA-based TCR cDNA libraries were made using a previously described protocol that was modified in several ways. To prevent cross-contamination, barcodes specific to each sample were added to both ends of every TCR cDNA library during cDNA synthesis and amplification. Processing in the source paper ran as follows. Each library contained 2.2 to 3.6 million CDR3-containing reads, and somewhere between about 100,000 and nearly 550,000 clonotypes were identified for each individual. Reads with improper barcode index combinations were discarded, and clonesets were then built for each library with the MiTCR software. While assembling CDR3 clonotypes, MiTCR corrected PCR and sequencing errors and either filtered or rescued low-quality reads. Artificial out-of-frame clonotypes were mapped to in-frame sequences, with one indel allowed in the CDR3, and then removed. Similarity of V and J gene usage between donors was measured as Jensen-Shannon divergence divided by mean entropy. The raw public reads went through TCRdb reprocessing: fastp at Q25, MiXCR clone calling, in-frame beta chains kept. Each CDR3 protein gets just one entry, which takes the most common genes and DNA from the rows behind it. In this record, the V and J calls reflect TCRdb's handling and not the investigators' own analysis. A total of 350,000 to 400,000 distinct CDR3 sequences appear in this sample, under 30% of them only once. The top ten clonotypes cover about 6.1% of the sample.

This clonotype was seen a handful of times. Its binding antigen is unknown. No qualities accompany the bases; no much larger clone lies one base away. The sequence was obtained from a woman aged 18-49 years in good health. Sequencing input: PBMCs. The V gene is TRBV6-2 or TRBV6-3 and the J gene is TRBJ2-3; 9 bases in the middle match TRBD2. The CDR3 amino acid sequence is: CASSYSIAGEENTQYF. At the DNA level, the sequence is TGTGCCAGCAGTTACTCGATAGCGGGAGAGGAGAATACGCAGTATTTT.